Described below is a single TCR beta chain sequence and its context. What it binds is unknown. Mismatch with germline at one junction end may stem from a read error. Germline CDR1 reads LNHNV; CDR2 reads YYDKDF (reference sequence). The CDR3 is 17 residues long. Primers: 60 Vbeta forward and 13 Jbeta reverse. In the study's own analysis: The count from a later analysis was 65 million to 90 million unique TCR beta chains, around 10 million of them shared. TCRdb's table, derived via immunoSEQ multiplex PCR, lists solely in-frame clones and lacks some. V and J calls and clone size are as listed in that table; D and trimming were resolved from the DNA. Its listing shows tens of thousands of clones. These data are taken from a study of cytomegalovirus exposure and HLA in healthy donors. Findings of the study overall: Within an earlier analysis, most TCR beta V segments proved productive either about 87% or about 30% of the time. The study flagged about 160 TCR beta chains as cytomegalovirus-associated. More than 15,000 TCR beta sequences were associated with HLA alleles at 0.05 false discovery rate in a later analysis.

V and J are TRBV15 and TRBJ2-1, with TRBD2 identical over 7 bases. The source material was PBMCs. The TCR was taken from a male donor in good health and CMV-seronegative. CDR3 DNA: TGTGCCACCAGCTGGTTGACTAGCAGAAGCTCCGACAATGAGCAGTTCTTC. It is translated as CATSWLTSRSSDNEQFF.